This TCR beta chain was identified during a study of identical twins. This clonotype was picked up a small number of times. This CDR3 has 15 residues. The trim removed 5 bases at V and 5 bases at J, leaving 10 bases unmatched. TCRdb reprocessed the 5' RACE reads with MiXCR, giving one entry per CDR3 protein. The table records about 690,000 distinct CDR3 sequences, over 5% of them present only once. The chain couples TRBV12-3 or TRBV12-4 to TRBJ2-3; TRBD2 matches 7 bases. The sample taken for sequencing was naive T cells sorted from blood. This sequence was found in a man aged 18-30 years in good health. CDR3: CASSVASGGRDTQYF. The CDR3 DNA follows: TGTGCCAGCAGTGTCGCTAGCGGAGGGAGAGATACGCAGTATTTT.